The entry that follows covers one T cell receptor beta chain sequence. Its antigen is not identified. The data derive from a study of cytomegalovirus exposure and HLA in healthy donors. Findings and caveats of the study: It was reported that the classifier diagnosed cytomegalovirus status with high specificity and sensitivity in both the original and validation cohorts.

Some clones are missing from TCRdb's copy, which holds only in-frame ones; the method was immunoSEQ multiplex PCR. The data show hundreds of thousands of clones, more than 80% seen once. The CDR3 sequence is 15 residues long. The V end was cut by 3 bases, the J end by 5 bases, with 17 bases between. The germline V gene has CDR1 SEHNR and CDR2 FQNEAQ (reference sequence). Sequenced material: PBMCs. This TCR was sampled from a woman between 18 and 30 years old in good health and CMV-seronegative. The V and J genes are TRBV7-9 and TRBJ2-7, with a weak D call TRBD1 (6 bases). CDR3 sequence: CASSFVGHRTDEQYF. CDR3 nucleotides: TGTGCCAGCAGCTTTGTTGGACACCGGACAGACGAGCAGTACTTC.